The present T cell receptor (beta chain) was sequenced within a study of control samples from healthy donors and cancer patients. The CDR3 is 15 amino acids. V was pared by 4 bases and J by 5 bases, with 6 bases of the junction left unmatched. Germline CDR1 is SGHRS and CDR2 is YFSETQ. Sequencing was performed with immunoSEQ multiplex PCR; in TCRdb, only in-frame clones are kept and a portion is missing. The table lists some 120,000 clones, 88% of them singletons, with under 2.5% in the top ten. The chain carries TRBV5-1 and TRBJ2-5, with 12 bases identical to TRBD1. This clonotype was sampled from a woman aged 70-85 years in good health. Sequencing was done on a sample of blood. The DNA of the CDR3 is TGCGCCAGCAGCCCGGGACAGGGGGCGCTTGAGACCCAGTACTTC. This codes for CASSPGQGALETQYF.